This T cell receptor beta chain was obtained from a study of human CD8 memory T cell subsets. Construction of TCR beta libraries was accomplished by means of UMI-labeled 5' RACE. TCRdb reprocessed the 5' RACE reads and reports one entry per CDR3 protein, with no DNA. In all, the sample yields around 10,000 distinct CDR3 sequences. The length of the CDR3 is 17 residues. CDR1 is SQVTM, CDR2 ANQGSEA, per germline. CCR7+ PD-1+ TIGIT+ early memory CD8+ T cells with exhausted-like traits constituted the TPEX cells. The source of the RNA was duplicate vials containing roughly 160,000 sorted CD8+ T cells for each subset. Study-wide findings and caveats: For stem-like memory and precursor exhausted T cells, diversity was similarly high, which was not true of effector memory cells. Stem-like memory and precursor exhausted T cell repertoires showed minimal mutual overlap.

For this clonotype: Its target is not known.

The sequence was obtained from a human donor in good health. Sequenced material: CD8+ T cells from PBMCs. This chain links TRBV29-1 with TRBJ2-2; TCRdb proposes TRBD1, but this gene call is untestable without DNA. This CDR3 is CSAEPHIGRECTGELFF.